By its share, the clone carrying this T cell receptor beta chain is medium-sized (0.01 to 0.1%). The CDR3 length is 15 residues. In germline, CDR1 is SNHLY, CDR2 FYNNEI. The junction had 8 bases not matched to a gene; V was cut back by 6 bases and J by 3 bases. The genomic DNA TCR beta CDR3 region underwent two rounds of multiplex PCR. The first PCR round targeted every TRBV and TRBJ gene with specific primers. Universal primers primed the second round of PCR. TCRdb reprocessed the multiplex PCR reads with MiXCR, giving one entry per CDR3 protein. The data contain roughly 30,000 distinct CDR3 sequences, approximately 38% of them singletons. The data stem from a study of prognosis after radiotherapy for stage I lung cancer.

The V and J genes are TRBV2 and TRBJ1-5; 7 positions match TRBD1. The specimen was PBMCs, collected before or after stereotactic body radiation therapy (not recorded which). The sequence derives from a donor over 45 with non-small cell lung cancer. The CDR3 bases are TGTGCCAGCAGCGTGCAGGGGGGAATCAATCAGCCCCAGCATTTT. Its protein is CASSVQGGINQPQHF.